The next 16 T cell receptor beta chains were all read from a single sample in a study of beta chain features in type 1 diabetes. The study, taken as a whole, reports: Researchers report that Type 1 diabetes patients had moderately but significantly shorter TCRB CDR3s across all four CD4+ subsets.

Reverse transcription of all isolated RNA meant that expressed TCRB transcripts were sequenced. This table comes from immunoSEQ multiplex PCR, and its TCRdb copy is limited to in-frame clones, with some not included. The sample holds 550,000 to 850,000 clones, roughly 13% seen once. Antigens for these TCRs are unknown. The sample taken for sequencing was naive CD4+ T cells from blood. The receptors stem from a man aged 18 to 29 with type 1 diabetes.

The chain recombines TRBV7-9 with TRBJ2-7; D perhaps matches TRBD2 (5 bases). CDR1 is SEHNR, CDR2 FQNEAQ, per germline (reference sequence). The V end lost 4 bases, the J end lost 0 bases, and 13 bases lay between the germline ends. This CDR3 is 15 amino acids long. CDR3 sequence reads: CASSSDRGSSYEQYF. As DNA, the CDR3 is TGTGCCAGCAGCTCGGACCGAGGGAGCTCCTACGAGCAGTACTTC.

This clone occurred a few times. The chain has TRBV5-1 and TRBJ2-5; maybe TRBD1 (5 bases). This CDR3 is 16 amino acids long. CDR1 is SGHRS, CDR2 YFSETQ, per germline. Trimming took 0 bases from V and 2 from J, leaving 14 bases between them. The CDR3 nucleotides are TGCGCCAGCAGCTTGGAAGGGCCAGGGCGACAAGAGACCCAGTACTTC. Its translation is CASSLEGPGRQETQYF. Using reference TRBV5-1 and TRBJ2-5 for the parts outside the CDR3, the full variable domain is KAGVTQTPRYLIKTRGQQVTLSCSPISGHRSVSWYQQTPGQGLQFLFEYFSETQRNKGNFPGRFSGRQFSNSRSEMNVSTLELGDSALYLCASSLEGPGRQETQYFGPGTRLLVL.

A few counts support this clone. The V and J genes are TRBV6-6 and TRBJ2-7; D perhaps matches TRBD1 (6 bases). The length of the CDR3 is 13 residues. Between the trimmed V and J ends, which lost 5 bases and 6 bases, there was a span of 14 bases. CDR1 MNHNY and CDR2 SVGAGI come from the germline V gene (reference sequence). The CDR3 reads CASSNLTGFEQYF. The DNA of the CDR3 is TGTGCCAGCAGTAACTTAACAGGGTTCGAGCAGTACTTC.

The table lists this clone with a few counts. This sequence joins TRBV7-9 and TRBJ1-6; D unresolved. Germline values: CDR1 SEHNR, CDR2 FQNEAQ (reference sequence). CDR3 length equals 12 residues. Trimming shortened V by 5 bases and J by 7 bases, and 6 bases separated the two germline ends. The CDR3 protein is CASSVGNSPLHF. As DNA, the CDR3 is TGTGCCAGCAGCGTAGGGAATTCACCCCTCCACTTT.

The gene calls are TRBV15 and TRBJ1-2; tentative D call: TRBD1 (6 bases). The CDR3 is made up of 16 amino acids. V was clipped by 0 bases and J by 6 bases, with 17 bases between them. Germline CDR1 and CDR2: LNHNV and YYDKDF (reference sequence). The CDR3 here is CATSRDTRGSRDGYTF. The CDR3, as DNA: TGTGCCACCAGCAGAGATACCAGGGGCTCGAGAGATGGCTACACCTTC.

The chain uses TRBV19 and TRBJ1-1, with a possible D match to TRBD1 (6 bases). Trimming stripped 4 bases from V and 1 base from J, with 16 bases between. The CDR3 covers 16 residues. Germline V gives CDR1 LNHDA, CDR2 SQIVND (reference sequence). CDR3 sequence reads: CASSTELLGGNTEAFF. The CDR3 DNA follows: TGTGCCAGTAGTACCGAGCTTCTAGGGGGGAACACTGAAGCTTTCTTT.

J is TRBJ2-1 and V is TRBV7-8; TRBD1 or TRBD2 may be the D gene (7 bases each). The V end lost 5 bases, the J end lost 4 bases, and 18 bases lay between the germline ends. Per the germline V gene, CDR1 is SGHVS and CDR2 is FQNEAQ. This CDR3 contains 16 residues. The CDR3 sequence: CASSPRGGTAYNEQFF. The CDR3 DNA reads TGTGCCAGCAGCCCCAGGGGGGGGACAGCTTACAATGAGCAGTTCTTC. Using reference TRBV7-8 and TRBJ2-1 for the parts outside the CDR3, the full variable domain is GAGVSQSPRYKVAKRGQDVALRCDPISGHVSLFWYQQALGQGPEFLTYFQNEAQLDKSGLPSDRFFAERPEGSVSTLKIQRTQQEDSAVYLCASSPRGGTAYNEQFFGPGTRLTVL.

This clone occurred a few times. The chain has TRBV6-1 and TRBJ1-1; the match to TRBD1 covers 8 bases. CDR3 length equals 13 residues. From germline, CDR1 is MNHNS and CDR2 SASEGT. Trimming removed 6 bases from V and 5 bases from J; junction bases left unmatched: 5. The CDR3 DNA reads TGTGCCAGCAGCGGACAGGGAACAACTGAAGCTTTCTTT. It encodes CASSGQGTTEAFF.

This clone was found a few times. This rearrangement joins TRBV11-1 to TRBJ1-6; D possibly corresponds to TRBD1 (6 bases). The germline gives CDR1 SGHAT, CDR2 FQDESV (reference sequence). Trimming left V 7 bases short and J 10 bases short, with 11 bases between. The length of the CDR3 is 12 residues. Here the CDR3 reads CASNRGGSPLHF. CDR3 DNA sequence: TGTGCCAGCAATCGAGGGGGATCACCCCTCCACTTT.

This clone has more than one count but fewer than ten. DNA of the CDR3: TGTGCCAGCTCACCCCCCGGGACAGGTGGATACAATGAGCAGTTCTTC. Its protein is CASSPPGTGGYNEQFF. This sequence joins TRBV18 and TRBJ2-1, with 8 bases matching TRBD1. V shed 3 bases, J shed 4 bases, and the junction held 8 bases outside the gene matches. This CDR3 is built from 16 residues. In germline, CDR1 is KGHSH, CDR2 LQKENI.

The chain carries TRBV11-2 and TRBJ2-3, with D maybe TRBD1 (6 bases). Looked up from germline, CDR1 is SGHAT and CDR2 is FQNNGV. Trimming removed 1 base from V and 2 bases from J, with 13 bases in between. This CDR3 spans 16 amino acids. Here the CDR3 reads CASSLGRGHDTDTQYF. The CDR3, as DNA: TGTGCCAGCAGCTTAGGCAGGGGTCATGACACAGATACGCAGTATTTT.

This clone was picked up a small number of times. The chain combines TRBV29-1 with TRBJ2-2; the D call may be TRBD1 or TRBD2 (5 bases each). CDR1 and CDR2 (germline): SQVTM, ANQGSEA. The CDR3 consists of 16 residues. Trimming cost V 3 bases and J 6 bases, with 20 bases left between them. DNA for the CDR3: TGCAGCGTTGATGTCGGTCAGGGAGAAGGGGCCGGGGAGCTGTTTTTT. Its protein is CSVDVGQGEGAGELFF.

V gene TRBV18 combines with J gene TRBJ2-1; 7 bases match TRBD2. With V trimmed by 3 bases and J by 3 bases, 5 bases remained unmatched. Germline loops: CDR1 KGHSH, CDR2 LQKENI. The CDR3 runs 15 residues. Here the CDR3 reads CASSPGGAYYNEQFF. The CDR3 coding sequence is TGTGCCAGCTCACCGGGAGGGGCATACTACAATGAGCAGTTCTTC.

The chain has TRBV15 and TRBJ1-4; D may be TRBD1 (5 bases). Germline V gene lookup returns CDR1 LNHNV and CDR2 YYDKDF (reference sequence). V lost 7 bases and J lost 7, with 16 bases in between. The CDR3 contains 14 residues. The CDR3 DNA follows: TGTGCCACCAACTCCGGTCAGGGATTTGAAAAACTGTTTTTT. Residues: CATNSGQGFEKLFF.

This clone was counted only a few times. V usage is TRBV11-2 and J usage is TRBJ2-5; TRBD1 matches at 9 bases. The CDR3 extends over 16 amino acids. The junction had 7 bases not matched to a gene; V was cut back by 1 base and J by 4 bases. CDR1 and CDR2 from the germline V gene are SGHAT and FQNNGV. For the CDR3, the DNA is TGTGCCAGCAGCTTAGCCCGGGACAGGGACAGAGAGACCCAGTACTTC. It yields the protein CASSLARDRDRETQYF.

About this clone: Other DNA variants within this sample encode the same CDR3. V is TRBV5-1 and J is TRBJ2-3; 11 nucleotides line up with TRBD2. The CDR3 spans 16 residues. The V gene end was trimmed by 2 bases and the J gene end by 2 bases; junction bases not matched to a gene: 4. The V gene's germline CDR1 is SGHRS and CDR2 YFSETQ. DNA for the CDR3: TGCGCCAGCAGCTTTAGACTAGCGGGGTCCACAGATACGCAGTATTTT. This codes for CASSFRLAGSTDTQYF.